This entry lists 5 T cell receptor beta chains sequenced from one sample in a study of T-cell memory formation after mild COVID-19. TCRdb ran MiXCR on the 5' RACE reads and lists one entry per CDR3 protein. The sample holds fewer than 250,000 distinct CDR3 sequences, around 26% seen once. Sequencing was carried out using PBMCs or a T cell subset sorted from them (not recorded which). The receptors come from an adult woman who had mild COVID-19 (a few samples of this study predate the infection). Cell type and time point are not known.

This clonotype was counted ten times or more. This sequence joins TRBV7-3 and TRBJ2-7; 7 positions match TRBD2. Germline V CDR1 and CDR2: SGHTA, FQGTGA. CDR3 length: 15 amino acids. Unmatched junction bases numbered 5, after V lost 1 base and J lost 2 bases. The CDR3 DNA reads as TGTGCCAGCAGCTTAAGGGCTAGCGGTGCCTACGAGCAGTACTTC. It yields the protein CASSLRASGAYEQYF.

The genes are TRBV19 and TRBJ2-5, with D unresolved. CDR3 length equals 14 residues. Trimming left V 7 bases short and J 5 bases short, with 17 bases between. Germline V gene lookup returns CDR1 LNHDA and CDR2 SQIVND (reference sequence). CDR3 amino acids: CASNVGRDTETQYF. CDR3 coding DNA: TGTGCCAGTAACGTGGGTAGGGATACGGAGACCCAGTACTTC. Variable domain in full (rest from reference TRBV19 and TRBJ2-5): DGGITQSPKYLFRKEGQNVTLSCEQNLNHDAMYWYRQDPGQGLRLIYYSQIVNDFQKGDIAEGYSVSREKKESFPLTVTSAQKNPTAFYLCASNVGRDTETQYFGPGTRLLVL.

This chain uses TRBV5-1 with TRBJ2-5, with 7 bases aligning to TRBD2. The CDR3 has 16 amino acids. The junction had 12 bases not matched to a gene; V was cut back by 4 bases and J by 3 bases. Germline CDR1 reads SGHRS; CDR2 reads YFSETQ. The CDR3, as DNA: TGCGCCAGCAGCGTCTGGGGTCGGGGGGAGGAAGAGACCCAGTACTTC. Translation gives CASSVWGRGEEETQYF.

This clonotype turned up a few times. This chain connects TRBV2 to TRBJ2-7; 11 nucleotides align to TRBD2. Germline V CDR1 and CDR2: SNHLY, FYNNEI. The V gene end was trimmed by 5 bases and the J gene end by 3 bases; junction bases not matched to a gene: 9. The CDR3 totals 16 residues. The CDR3 nucleotides read TGTGCCAGCAGTCTTAGCGGGAGGGAGTTTAGCTACGAGCAGTACTTC. Protein product: CASSLSGREFSYEQYF.

The rearrangement joins TRBV21-1 to TRBJ1-2; the D call in the table, TRBD1, was not verified against the DNA. TRBV21-1 is termed a pseudogene. The length of the CDR3 is 11 residues. For the CDR3, the DNA is TGTGCCAGCAAGGCAGGGAGTCTTGTCACCTTC. Its protein product is CASKAGSLVTF.